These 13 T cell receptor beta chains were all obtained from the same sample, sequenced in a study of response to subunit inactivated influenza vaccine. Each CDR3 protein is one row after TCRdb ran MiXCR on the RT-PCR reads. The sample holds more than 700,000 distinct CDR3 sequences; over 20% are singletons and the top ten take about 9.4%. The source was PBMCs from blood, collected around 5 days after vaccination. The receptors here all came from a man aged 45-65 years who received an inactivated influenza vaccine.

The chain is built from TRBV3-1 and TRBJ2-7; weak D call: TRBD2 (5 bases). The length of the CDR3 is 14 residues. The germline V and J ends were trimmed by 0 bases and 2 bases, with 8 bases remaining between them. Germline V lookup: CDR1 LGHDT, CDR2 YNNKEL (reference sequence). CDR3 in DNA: TGTGCCAGCAGCCAAGATACGGGGACCTACGAGCAGTACTTC. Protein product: CASSQDTGTYEQYF.

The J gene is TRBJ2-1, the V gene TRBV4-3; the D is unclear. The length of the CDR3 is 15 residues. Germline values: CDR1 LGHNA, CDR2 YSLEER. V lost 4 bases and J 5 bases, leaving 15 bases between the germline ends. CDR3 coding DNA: TGCGCCAGCAGCCCGGGCGACACCAGAAACAATGAGCAGTTCTTC. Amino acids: CASSPGDTRNNEQFF.

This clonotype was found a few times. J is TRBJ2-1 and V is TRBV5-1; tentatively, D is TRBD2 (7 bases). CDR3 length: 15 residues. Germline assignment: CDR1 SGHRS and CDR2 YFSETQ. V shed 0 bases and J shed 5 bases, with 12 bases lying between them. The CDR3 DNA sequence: TGCGCCAGCAGCTTGGACGGGGGGCGGGACAATGAGCAGTTCTTC. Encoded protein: CASSLDGGRDNEQFF.

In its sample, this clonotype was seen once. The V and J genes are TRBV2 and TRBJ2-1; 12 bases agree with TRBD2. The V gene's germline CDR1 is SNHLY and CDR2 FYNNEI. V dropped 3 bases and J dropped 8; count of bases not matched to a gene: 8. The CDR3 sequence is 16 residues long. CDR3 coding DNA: TGTGCCAGCAGTGACCCTAGCGGGGGGGCTTTGGATGAGCAGTTCTTC. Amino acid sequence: CASSDPSGGALDEQFF.

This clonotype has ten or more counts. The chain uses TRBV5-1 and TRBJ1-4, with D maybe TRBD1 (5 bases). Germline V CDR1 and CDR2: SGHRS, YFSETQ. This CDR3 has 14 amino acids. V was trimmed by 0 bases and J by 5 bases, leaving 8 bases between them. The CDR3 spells CASSLGGANEKLFF. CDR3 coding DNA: TGCGCCAGCAGCTTGGGAGGGGCAAATGAAAAACTGTTTTTT. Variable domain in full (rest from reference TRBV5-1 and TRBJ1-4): KAGVTQTPRYLIKTRGQQVTLSCSPISGHRSVSWYQQTPGQGLQFLFEYFSETQRNKGNFPGRFSGRQFSNSRSEMNVSTLELGDSALYLCASSLGGANEKLFFGSGTQLSVL.

This CDR3 reads CSVETGYGYTF. CDR3 DNA: TGCAGCGTTGAAACAGGCTATGGCTACACCTTC. The chain joins TRBV29-1 to TRBJ1-2; a possible D gene is TRBD1 (5 bases). The CDR3 is 11 amino acids. V was pared by 2 bases and J by 4 bases, with 5 bases between. CDR1 and CDR2 from the germline V gene are SQVTM and ANQGSEA.

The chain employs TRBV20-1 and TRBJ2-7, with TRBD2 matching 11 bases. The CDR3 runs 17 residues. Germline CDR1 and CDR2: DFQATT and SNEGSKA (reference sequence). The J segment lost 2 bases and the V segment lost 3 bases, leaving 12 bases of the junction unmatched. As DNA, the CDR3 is TGCAGTGCTAGTGGCGAGAGACTAGCGGGGATAGCCTACGAGCAGTACTTC. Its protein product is CSASGERLAGIAYEQYF.

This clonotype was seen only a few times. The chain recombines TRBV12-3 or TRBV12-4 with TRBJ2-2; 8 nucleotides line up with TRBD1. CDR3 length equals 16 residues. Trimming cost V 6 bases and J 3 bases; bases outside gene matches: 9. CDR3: CASRYRGMVDTGELFF. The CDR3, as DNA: TGTGCCAGCAGATACAGGGGGATGGTCGACACCGGGGAGCTGTTTTTT.

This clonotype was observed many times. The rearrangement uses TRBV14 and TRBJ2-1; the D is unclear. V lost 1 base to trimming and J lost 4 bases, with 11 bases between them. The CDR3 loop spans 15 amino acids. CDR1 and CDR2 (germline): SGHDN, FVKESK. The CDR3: CASSQAGQFYNEQFF. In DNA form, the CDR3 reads TGTGCCAGCAGCCAAGCTGGGCAGTTTTACAATGAGCAGTTCTTC.

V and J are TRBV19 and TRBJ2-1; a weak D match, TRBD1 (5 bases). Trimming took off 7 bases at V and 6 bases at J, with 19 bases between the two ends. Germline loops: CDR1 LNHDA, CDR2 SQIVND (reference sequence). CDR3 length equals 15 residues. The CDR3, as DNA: TGTGCCAGTACCATATTCCATCAGGGCAGCAATGAGCAGTTCTTC. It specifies CASTIFHQGSNEQFF.

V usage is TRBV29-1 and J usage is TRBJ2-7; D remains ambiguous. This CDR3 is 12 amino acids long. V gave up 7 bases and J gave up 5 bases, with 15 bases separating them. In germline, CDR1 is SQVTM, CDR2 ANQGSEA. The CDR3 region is CSGGRTRDEQYF. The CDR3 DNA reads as TGCAGCGGCGGACGAACTCGGGACGAGCAGTACTTC.

The CDR3 region is CSASLGLNTEAFF. The CDR3 DNA reads as TGCAGTGCTAGTTTGGGGCTTAACACTGAAGCTTTCTTT. The gene calls are TRBV20-1 and TRBJ1-1; TRBD1 might be the D (5 bases). Trimming shortened V by 3 bases and J by 2 bases, and 10 bases separated the two germline ends. The CDR3 sequence is 13 residues long. Germline V gene data show CDR1 as DFQATT and CDR2 as SNEGSKA (reference sequence).

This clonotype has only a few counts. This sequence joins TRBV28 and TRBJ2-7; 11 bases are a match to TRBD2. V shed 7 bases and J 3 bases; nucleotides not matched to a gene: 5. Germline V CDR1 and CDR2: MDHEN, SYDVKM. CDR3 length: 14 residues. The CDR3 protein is CASTIAGGDYEQYF. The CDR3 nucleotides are TGTGCCAGCACCATAGCGGGGGGGGACTACGAGCAGTACTTC.